This T cell receptor (beta chain) was obtained from a study of blood T cell repertoires in COVID-19. As for the study in general: T cells, B-cell-depleted T cells, or PBMCs provided the cDNA or gDNA that served as material.

Germline CDR1 is MNHEY and CDR2 is SMNVEV (reference sequence). V lost 6 bases to trimming and J lost 1 base, with 10 bases between them. This CDR3 has 13 amino acids. In the authors' workflow: Amplification from reference gene primers served as the basis for estimated nucleated cell counts. Here immunoSEQ multiplex PCR was the method, and the copy in TCRdb shows in-frame clones only, minus some. The DNA gave D and trimming, while V, J and clone size come from that table. The table has roughly 58,000 clones, roughly two thirds seen once. Within 2 weeks of study entry, exposed participants had contacted a PCR-confirmed or clinician-diagnosed COVID-19 case.

The source is an older woman who had been exposed to COVID-19. V gene TRBV27 combines with J gene TRBJ2-7; weak D call: TRBD1 (6 bases). Specimen: PBMCs or T cells enriched from blood (not recorded which). CDR3 DNA: TGTGCCAGCAGCCTGACAGGTTCCTACGAGCAGTACTTC. Amino acid sequence: CASSLTGSYEQYF.